This T cell receptor beta chain was sequenced in a study of shared clonotypes between healthy human individuals. Sequencing was performed with immunoSEQ multiplex PCR; in TCRdb, only in-frame clones are kept and a portion is missing. The sample records about 2,500,000 clones, around nine tenths being singletons. About this clone: Other DNA sequences in this sample translate to the same CDR3.

Between the trimmed V and J ends, which lost 3 bases and 5 bases, there was a span of 4 bases. Looked up from germline, CDR1 is SGHRS and CDR2 is YFSETQ. This CDR3 contains 11 residues. The chain uses TRBV5-1 and TRBJ2-3; no clear D gene. This clonotype originated in a man between 18 and 35 years old in good health. Sequencing input: naive CD4+ T cells sorted from blood. Subset meaning: CD45RA+ positively selected. The CDR3 here is CASSSGDTQYF. CDR3 nucleotide sequence: TGCGCCAGCAGCTCGGGAGATACGCAGTATTTT.